These T cell receptor beta chains were read from a single sample in a study of shared clonotypes between healthy human individuals. Sequencing used immunoSEQ multiplex PCR; TCRdb keeps in-frame clones, though not all of them. The sample shows approximately 500,000 clones, about 79% of them seen only once. Sequencing used PBMCs. These receptor sequences come from a woman between 40 and 55 years old in good health. Some clones in this sample may be carry-over from other donors' samples. Each CDR3 is given with its conserved first and last residue. D genes are given only for firm matches. Some rows mark clone size as missing; the rest say once, few, many or name a class of expanded clone.

d_gene: .; v_gene: TRBV4-1; j_gene: TRBJ1-4; abundance: .; CDR3aa: CASSRPWGPRSEKLFF; CDR3nt: TGCGCCAGCAGCCGGCCGTGGGGGCCGAGGTCTGAAAAACTGTTTTTT
d_gene: .; v_gene: TRBV7-9; j_gene: TRBJ2-1; abundance: .; CDR3aa: CASSLPRAGSYNEQFF; CDR3nt: TGTGCCAGCAGCTTACCCAGGGCGGGCTCCTACAATGAGCAGTTCTTC
d_gene: TRBD1; v_gene: TRBV5-1; j_gene: TRBJ1-2; abundance: once; CDR3aa: CASSLDRANYGYTF; CDR3nt: TGCGCCAGCAGCTTAGACAGGGCTAACTATGGCTACACCTTC
d_gene: TRBD1; v_gene: TRBV19; j_gene: TRBJ2-5; abundance: .; CDR3aa: CASSPRTGMKTQYF; CDR3nt: TGTGCCAGTAGTCCTAGGACAGGGATGAAGACCCAGTACTTC
d_gene: TRBD2; v_gene: TRBV16; j_gene: TRBJ2-1; abundance: .; CDR3aa: CASSPRGRRDEQFF; CDR3nt: TGTGCCAGCAGCCCCCGCGGGAGAAGGGATGAGCAGTTCTTC
d_gene: .; v_gene: TRBV30; j_gene: TRBJ2-5; abundance: .; CDR3aa: CAWSVGETQYF; CDR3nt: TGTGCCTGGAGTGTTGGGGAGACCCAGTACTTC
d_gene: TRBD1; v_gene: TRBV11-2; j_gene: TRBJ2-2; abundance: .; CDR3aa: CASSPVRGQAGELFF; CDR3nt: TGTGCCAGCAGCCCAGTGAGGGGGCAGGCCGGGGAGCTGTTTTTT
d_gene: TRBD2; v_gene: TRBV29-1; j_gene: TRBJ2-1; abundance: .; CDR3aa: CSVELAGGGLGYNEQFF; CDR3nt: TGCAGCGTTGAACTAGCGGGAGGAGGCCTGGGGTACAATGAGCAGTTCTTC
d_gene: TRBD2; v_gene: TRBV28; j_gene: TRBJ2-1; abundance: .; CDR3aa: CASSSGTSLFSSYNEQFF; CDR3nt: TGTGCCAGCAGTTCAGGGACTAGCCTATTTAGCTCCTACAATGAGCAGTTCTTC
d_gene: TRBD1; v_gene: TRBV7-6; j_gene: TRBJ1-3; abundance: .; CDR3aa: CASSLGQGARGNTIYF; CDR3nt: TGTGCCAGCAGCTTAGGACAGGGGGCAAGAGGAAACACCATATATTTT
d_gene: TRBD1; v_gene: TRBV5-3; j_gene: TRBJ2-3; abundance: .; CDR3aa: CARSLEGQGFGVMRTDTQYF; CDR3nt: TGTGCCAGAAGCTTGGAGGGACAGGGTTTTGGGGTGATGAGAACAGATACGCAGTATTTT
d_gene: .; v_gene: TRBV19; j_gene: TRBJ1-1; abundance: .; CDR3aa: CASRGGEEAEAFF; CDR3nt: TGTGCCAGTAGGGGGGGGGAGGAAGCTGAAGCTTTCTTT
d_gene: TRBD1; v_gene: TRBV9; j_gene: TRBJ1-3; abundance: .; CDR3aa: CASSADPGTGRYTIYF; CDR3nt: TGTGCCAGCAGCGCCGATCCCGGGACAGGGAGATACACCATATATTTT
d_gene: .; v_gene: TRBV25-1; j_gene: TRBJ1-2; abundance: .; CDR3aa: CASTPPGGRYGYTF; CDR3nt: TGTGCCAGCACCCCGCCGGGGGGTCGCTATGGCTACACCTTC
d_gene: .; v_gene: TRBV5-6; j_gene: TRBJ1-4; abundance: .; CDR3aa: CASRLWGSEKLFF; CDR3nt: TGTGCCAGCAGGTTATGGGGGTCTGAAAAACTGTTTTTT
d_gene: .; v_gene: TRBV27; j_gene: TRBJ2-4; abundance: .; CDR3aa: CASRQGTHSKNIQYF; CDR3nt: TGTGCCAGCAGGCAGGGGACACATTCCAAAAACATTCAGTACTTC
d_gene: .; v_gene: TRBV19; j_gene: TRBJ2-7; abundance: .; CDR3aa: CASSIDVSFSEQYF; CDR3nt: TGTGCCAGTAGTATAGACGTAAGCTTCTCCGAGCAGTACTTC
d_gene: TRBD2; v_gene: TRBV9; j_gene: TRBJ2-1; abundance: .; CDR3aa: CASSVGGRGNNEQFF; CDR3nt: TGTGCCAGCAGCGTAGGCGGGAGGGGTAACAATGAGCAGTTCTTC
d_gene: .; v_gene: TRBV14; j_gene: TRBJ2-7; abundance: .; CDR3aa: CASSQEIAGLSYEQYF; CDR3nt: TGTGCCAGCAGCCAAGAAATCGCAGGCCTCTCCTACGAGCAGTACTTC
d_gene: TRBD1; v_gene: TRBV28; j_gene: TRBJ2-7; abundance: few; CDR3aa: CASSLPGTGSYEQYF; CDR3nt: TGTGCCAGCAGTTTGCCTGGGACAGGTTCCTACGAGCAGTACTTC
d_gene: .; v_gene: TRBV20-1; j_gene: TRBJ2-3; abundance: .; CDR3aa: CSFPSWDTQYF; CDR3nt: TGCAGTTTCCCGAGTTGGGATACGCAGTATTTT
d_gene: TRBD2; v_gene: TRBV18; j_gene: TRBJ2-3; abundance: .; CDR3aa: CASSPVGGSIGTDTQYF; CDR3nt: TGTGCCAGCTCACCAGTGGGCGGGAGTATCGGCACAGATACGCAGTATTTT
d_gene: .; v_gene: TRBV7-9; j_gene: TRBJ1-5; abundance: .; CDR3aa: CASSPRADNQPQHF; CDR3nt: TGTGCCAGCAGCCCCCGGGCCGACAATCAGCCCCAGCATTTT
d_gene: .; v_gene: TRBV2; j_gene: TRBJ1-2; abundance: .; CDR3aa: CASSPEQDVYGYTF; CDR3nt: TGTGCCAGCAGCCCCGAACAGGACGTCTATGGCTACACCTTC
d_gene: .; v_gene: TRBV6-5; j_gene: TRBJ1-2; abundance: .; CDR3aa: CASRSYYGYTF; CDR3nt: TGTGCCAGCAGATCCTACTATGGCTACACCTTC
d_gene: TRBD1; v_gene: TRBV5-1; j_gene: TRBJ1-1; abundance: many; CDR3aa: CASSLSSGGRTEAFF; CDR3nt: TGCGCCAGCAGCTTGTCCTCAGGGGGCAGGACTGAAGCTTTCTTT
d_gene: .; v_gene: TRBV9; j_gene: TRBJ2-7; abundance: .; CDR3aa: CASSPGTVSYEQYF; CDR3nt: TGTGCCAGCAGTCCGGGAACCGTTTCCTACGAGCAGTACTTC
d_gene: TRBD2; v_gene: TRBV7-3; j_gene: TRBJ2-3; abundance: once; CDR3aa: CASSLSLAGGGADTQYF; CDR3nt: TGTGCCAGCAGCTTATCCCTAGCGGGAGGGGGGGCAGATACGCAGTATTTT
d_gene: TRBD1; v_gene: TRBV7-2; j_gene: TRBJ1-2; abundance: .; CDR3aa: CASSIRGGRTNYGYTF; CDR3nt: TGTGCCAGCAGCATAAGAGGGGGCCGTACTAACTATGGCTACACCTTC
d_gene: TRBD1; v_gene: TRBV30; j_gene: TRBJ1-4; abundance: .; CDR3aa: CAWSVVGGPSEKLFF; CDR3nt: TGTGCCTGGAGTGTAGTAGGGGGCCCTTCTGAAAAACTGTTTTTT
d_gene: TRBD1; v_gene: TRBV2; j_gene: TRBJ1-5; abundance: once; CDR3aa: CASTEQGALNQPQHF; CDR3nt: TGTGCCAGCACGGAACAGGGGGCCCTCAATCAGCCCCAGCATTTT
d_gene: TRBD1; v_gene: TRBV30; j_gene: TRBJ1-4; abundance: .; CDR3aa: CAWRRRDRGDEKLFF; CDR3nt: TGTGCCTGGAGACGTCGGGACAGGGGAGATGAAAAACTGTTTTTT
d_gene: .; v_gene: TRBV11-2; j_gene: TRBJ1-1; abundance: .; CDR3aa: CASSLEVASNTEAFF; CDR3nt: TGTGCCAGCAGCTTAGAAGTCGCCAGTAACACTGAAGCTTTCTTT
d_gene: .; v_gene: TRBV12-2; j_gene: TRBJ2-3; abundance: .; CDR3aa: CASRSETSRPDTQYF; CDR3nt: TGTGCAAGTCGCTCAGAGACGTCTCGCCCAGATACGCAGTATTTT
d_gene: .; v_gene: TRBV5-5; j_gene: TRBJ2-1; abundance: many; CDR3aa: CASSLAGTNVQFF; CDR3nt: TGTGCCAGCAGCTTGGCCGGAACGAACGTGCAGTTCTTC
d_gene: .; v_gene: TRBV18; j_gene: TRBJ2-7; abundance: .; CDR3aa: CASSPGRYEQYF; CDR3nt: TGTGCCAGCTCACCAGGAAGGTACGAGCAGTACTTC
d_gene: TRBD2; v_gene: TRBV5-4; j_gene: TRBJ2-2; abundance: .; CDR3aa: CASSSGGRGTGELFF; CDR3nt: TGTGCCAGCAGCTCGGGGGGACGCGGCACCGGGGAGCTGTTTTTT
d_gene: .; v_gene: TRBV25-1; j_gene: TRBJ2-3; abundance: .; CDR3aa: CASSEHKGSTDTQYF; CDR3nt: TGTGCCAGCAGTGAACATAAAGGGAGCACAGATACGCAGTATTTT